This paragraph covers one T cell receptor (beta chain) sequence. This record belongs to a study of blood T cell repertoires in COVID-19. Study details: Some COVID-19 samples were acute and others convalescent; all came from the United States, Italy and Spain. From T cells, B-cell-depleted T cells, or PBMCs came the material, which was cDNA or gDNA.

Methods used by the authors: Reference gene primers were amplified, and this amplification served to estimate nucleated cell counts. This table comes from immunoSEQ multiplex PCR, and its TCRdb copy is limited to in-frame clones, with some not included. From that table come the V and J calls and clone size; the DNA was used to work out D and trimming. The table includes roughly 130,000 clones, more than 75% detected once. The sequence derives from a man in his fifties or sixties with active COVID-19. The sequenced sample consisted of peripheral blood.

CDR3 in amino acids: CASNDRDMNSPLHF. The CDR3 nucleotides read TGTGCCAGCAACGACAGGGACATGAATTCACCCCTCCACTTT. The V and J genes are TRBV6-6 and TRBJ1-6; 7 bases line up with TRBD1. The trim removed 7 bases at V and 7 bases at J, leaving 7 bases unmatched. CDR1 is MNHNY and CDR2 is SVGAGI in the germline V gene (reference sequence). The CDR3 has 14 amino acids.